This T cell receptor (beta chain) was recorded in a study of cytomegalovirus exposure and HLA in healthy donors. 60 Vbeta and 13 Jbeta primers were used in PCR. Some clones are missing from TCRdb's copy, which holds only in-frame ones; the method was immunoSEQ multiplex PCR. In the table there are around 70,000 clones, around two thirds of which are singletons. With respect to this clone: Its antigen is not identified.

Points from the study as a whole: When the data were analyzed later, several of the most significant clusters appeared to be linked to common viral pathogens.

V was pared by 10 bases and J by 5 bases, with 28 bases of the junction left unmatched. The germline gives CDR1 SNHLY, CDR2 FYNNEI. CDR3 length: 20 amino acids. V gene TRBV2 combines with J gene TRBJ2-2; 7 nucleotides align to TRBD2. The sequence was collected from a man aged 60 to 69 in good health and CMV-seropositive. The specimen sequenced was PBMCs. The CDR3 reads CAIPAPLDGREGIWTGELFF. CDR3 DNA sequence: TGTGCCATCCCAGCCCCCTTGGACGGCAGGGAGGGAATATGGACCGGGGAGCTGTTTTTT.